This T cell receptor beta chain is from a study of beta chain features in type 1 diabetes. All of the isolated RNA was reverse transcribed, so expressed TCRB transcripts were sequenced. Sequencing of naive, central memory and regulatory T cell samples gave an average of about 3.57 million reads. Data came from immunoSEQ multiplex PCR; TCRdb stores just in-frame clones and leaves some out. This table has approximately 340,000 clones, about 15% appearing once. This clone was found a few times. Germline loops: CDR1 SGHVS, CDR2 FNYEAQ. The CDR3 sequence is 12 residues long. V was pared by 8 bases and J by 6 bases, with 5 bases of the junction left unmatched.

This sequence was found in a young woman in good health. The sequenced sample consisted of naive CD4+ T cells from blood. The rearrangement links TRBV7-6 to TRBJ1-2; 8 bases are a match to TRBD1. CDR3 DNA sequence: TGTGCCAGCGGGGTGGGACAGGATGGCTACACCTTC. Amino acids: CASGVGQDGYTF.